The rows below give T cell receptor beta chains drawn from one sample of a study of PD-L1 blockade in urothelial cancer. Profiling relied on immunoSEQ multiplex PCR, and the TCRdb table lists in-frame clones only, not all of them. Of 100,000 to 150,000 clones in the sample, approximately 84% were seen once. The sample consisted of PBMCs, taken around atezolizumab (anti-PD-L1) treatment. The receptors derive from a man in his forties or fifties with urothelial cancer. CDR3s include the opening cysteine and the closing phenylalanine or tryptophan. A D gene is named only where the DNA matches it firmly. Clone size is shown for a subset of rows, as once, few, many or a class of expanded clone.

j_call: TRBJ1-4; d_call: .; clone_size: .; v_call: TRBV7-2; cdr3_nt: TGTGCCAGCAGCCGAGGGGGTGCAGGGACCGAAAAACTGTTTTTT; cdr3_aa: CASSRGGAGTEKLFF
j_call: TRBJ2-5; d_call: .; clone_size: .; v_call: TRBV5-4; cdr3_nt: TGTGCCAGCAGCACCCGGCAAGAGACCCAGTACTTC; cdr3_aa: CASSTRQETQYF
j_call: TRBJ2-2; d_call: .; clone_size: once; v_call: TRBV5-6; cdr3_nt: TGTGCCAGCAGCTTGGTTGGGCGAACCGGGGAGCTGTTTTTT; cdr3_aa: CASSLVGRTGELFF
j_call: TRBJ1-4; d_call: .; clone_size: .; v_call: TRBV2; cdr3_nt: TGTGCCAGCAGCCGCTACAGAAACTTTAATGAAAAACTGTTTTTT; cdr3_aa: CASSRYRNFNEKLFF
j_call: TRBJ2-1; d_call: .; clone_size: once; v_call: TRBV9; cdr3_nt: TGTGCCAGCAGCGTAGGTAGGGCGGGATACAATGAGCAGTTCTTC; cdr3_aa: CASSVGRAGYNEQFF
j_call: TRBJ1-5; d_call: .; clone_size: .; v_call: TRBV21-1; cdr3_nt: TGTGCCAGCAGCAAAGGGGCGGGGAAGGGGAGCAATCAGCCCCAGCATTTT; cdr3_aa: CASSKGAGKGSNQPQHF
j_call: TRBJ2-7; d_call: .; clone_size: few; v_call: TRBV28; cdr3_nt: TGTGCCAGCAGTCAGGGTTACTACGAGCAGTACTTC; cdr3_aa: CASSQGYYEQYF
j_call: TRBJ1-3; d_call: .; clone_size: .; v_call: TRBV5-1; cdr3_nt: TGCGCCAGCAGCTTGGGGGACTCACGCTCTGGAAACACCATATATTTT; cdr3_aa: CASSLGDSRSGNTIYF
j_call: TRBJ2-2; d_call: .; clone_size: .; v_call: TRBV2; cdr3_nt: TGTGCCTCAAAAGAGGGACACTCTAACACCGGGGAGCTGTTTTTT; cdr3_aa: CASKEGHSNTGELFF
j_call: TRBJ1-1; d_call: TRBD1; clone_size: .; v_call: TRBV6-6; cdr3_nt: TGTGCCAGCAGACGGGGACAGGGGGCGCAGGCTTTCTTT; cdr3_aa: CASRRGQGAQAFF
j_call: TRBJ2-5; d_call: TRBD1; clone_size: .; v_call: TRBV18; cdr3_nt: TGTGCCAGCTCATCCGGGACAGGGGCCTCCCAGACCCAGTACTTC; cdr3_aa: CASSSGTGASQTQYF
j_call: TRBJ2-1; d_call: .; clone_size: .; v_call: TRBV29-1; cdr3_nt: TGCAGCGTTGAACTCGGGTGGAATGAGCAGTTCTTC; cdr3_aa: CSVELGWNEQFF
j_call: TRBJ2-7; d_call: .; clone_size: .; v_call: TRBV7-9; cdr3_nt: TGTGCCAGCACCTTGGCGGCGACCTACGAGCAGTACTTC; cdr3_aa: CASTLAATYEQYF
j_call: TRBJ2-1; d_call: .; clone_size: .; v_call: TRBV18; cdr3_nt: TGTGCCAGCTCATTTCTCGGGGGTTCCTACAATGAGCAGTTCTTC; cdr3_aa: CASSFLGGSYNEQFF
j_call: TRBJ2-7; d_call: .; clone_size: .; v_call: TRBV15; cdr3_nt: TGTGCCACCAGCAGAGAGTCGGTTGGTTGGGAGCAGTACTTC; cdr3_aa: CATSRESVGWEQYF
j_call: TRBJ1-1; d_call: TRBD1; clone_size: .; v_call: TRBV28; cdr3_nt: TGTGCCAGCAATACAGGGGCAGACACTGAAGCTTTCTTT; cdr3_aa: CASNTGADTEAFF
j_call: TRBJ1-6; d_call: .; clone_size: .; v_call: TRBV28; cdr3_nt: TGTGCCAGCAGAACAGGGCACTCACCCCTCCACTTT; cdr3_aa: CASRTGHSPLHF
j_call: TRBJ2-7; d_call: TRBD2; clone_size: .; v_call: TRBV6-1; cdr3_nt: TGTGCCAGCAAAGGACTAGCGGTTCCTTCCTACGAGCAGTACTTC; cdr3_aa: CASKGLAVPSYEQYF
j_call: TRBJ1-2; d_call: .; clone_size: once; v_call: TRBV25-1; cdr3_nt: TGTGCCAGCCCCCAATCCGATAGCTATGGCTACACCTTC; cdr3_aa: CASPQSDSYGYTF
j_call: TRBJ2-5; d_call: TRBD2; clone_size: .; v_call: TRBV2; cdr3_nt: TGTGCCAGCAGTGAAGCGCGGGGGAGGTCCCAGTACTTC; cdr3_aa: CASSEARGRSQYF
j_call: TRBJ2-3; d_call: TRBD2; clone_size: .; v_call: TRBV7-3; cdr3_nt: TGTGCCAGCAGCTTAGGGCTAGCGGGAGTATTGGATACGCAGTATTTT; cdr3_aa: CASSLGLAGVLDTQYF
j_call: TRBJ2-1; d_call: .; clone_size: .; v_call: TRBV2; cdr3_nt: TGTGCCAGCAGTATTGACCGGGTCTCCGAAGGGCAGTTCTTC; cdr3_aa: CASSIDRVSEGQFF
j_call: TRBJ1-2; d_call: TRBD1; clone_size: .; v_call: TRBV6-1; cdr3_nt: TGTGCCAGCAGTGAGGAGGGGGCGAGCTACACCTTC; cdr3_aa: CASSEEGASYTF
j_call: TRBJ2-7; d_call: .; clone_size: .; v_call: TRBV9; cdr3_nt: TGTGCCAGCAGCGTGACAGCGTCAGGGGAGCAGTACTTC; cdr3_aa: CASSVTASGEQYF
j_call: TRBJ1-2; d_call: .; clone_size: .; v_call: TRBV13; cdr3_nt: TGTGCCAGCAGCCCATCGACAGATAACTATGGCTACACCTTC; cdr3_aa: CASSPSTDNYGYTF
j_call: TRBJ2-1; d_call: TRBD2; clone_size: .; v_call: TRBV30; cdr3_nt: TGTGCCTGGAGTGAGAGGACTAGCGGGAGGCCGTCGGAGCAGTTCTTC; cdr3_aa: CAWSERTSGRPSEQFF
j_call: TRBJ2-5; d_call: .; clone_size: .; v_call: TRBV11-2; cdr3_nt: TGTGCCAGCAGCCCTAGGTCGTACCAAGAGACCCAGTACTTC; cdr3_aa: CASSPRSYQETQYF
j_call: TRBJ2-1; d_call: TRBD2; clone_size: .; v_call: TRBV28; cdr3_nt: TGTGCCAGCAGTTCGGGACTAGCGGGGGTCAATGAGCAGTTCTTC; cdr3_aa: CASSSGLAGVNEQFF
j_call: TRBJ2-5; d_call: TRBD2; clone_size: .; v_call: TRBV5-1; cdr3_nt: TGCGCCAGCAGGGGAGAGACTAGCGGGAGAGGTGAGACCCAGTACTTC; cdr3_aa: CASRGETSGRGETQYF
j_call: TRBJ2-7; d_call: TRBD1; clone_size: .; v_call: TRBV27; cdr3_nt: TGTGCCAGCAGTTTAAACCCGGGACAGGGGTACGAGCAGTACTTC; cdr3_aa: CASSLNPGQGYEQYF
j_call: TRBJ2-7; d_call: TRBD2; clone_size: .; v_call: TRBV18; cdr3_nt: TGTGCCAGCTCACCCTTGCGCGGGAGTTCAACCTACGAGCAGTACTTC; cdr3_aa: CASSPLRGSSTYEQYF
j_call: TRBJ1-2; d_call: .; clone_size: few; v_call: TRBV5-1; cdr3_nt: TGCGCCAGCAGCGGCACAGGGATGGAGAACTATGGCTACACCTTC; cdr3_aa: CASSGTGMENYGYTF
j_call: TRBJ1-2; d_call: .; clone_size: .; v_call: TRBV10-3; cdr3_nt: TGTGCCATCGGGAGTCAGATCTATGGCTACACCTTC; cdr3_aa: CAIGSQIYGYTF
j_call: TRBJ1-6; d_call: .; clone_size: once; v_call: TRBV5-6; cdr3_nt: TGTGCCAGCAGCACAGGGTCCCCCTATAATTCACCCCTCCACTTT; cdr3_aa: CASSTGSPYNSPLHF
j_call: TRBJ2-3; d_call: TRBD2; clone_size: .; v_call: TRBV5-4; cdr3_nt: TGTGCCAGCAGCTTGAGTCTAATAGCGGGAGGTAGAGATACGCAGTATTTT; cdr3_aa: CASSLSLIAGGRDTQYF
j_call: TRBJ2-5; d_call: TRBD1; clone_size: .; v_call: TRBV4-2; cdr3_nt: TGTGCCAGCAGCCCAGCCGGACAGGGAGTTGGAGAGACCCAGTACTTC; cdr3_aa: CASSPAGQGVGETQYF
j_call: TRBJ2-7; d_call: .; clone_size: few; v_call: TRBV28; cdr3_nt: TGTGCCAGCAACACGGGCTACGAGCAGTACTTC; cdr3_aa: CASNTGYEQYF
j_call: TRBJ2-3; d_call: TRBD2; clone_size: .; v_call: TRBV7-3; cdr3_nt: TGTGCCAGCAGCTTAACTGGGACTAGAACAGATACGCAGTATTTT; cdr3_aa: CASSLTGTRTDTQYF
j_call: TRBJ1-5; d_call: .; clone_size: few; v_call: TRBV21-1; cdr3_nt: TGTGCCAGCAGCAAACCTATATGTCCTCCGGGACACCGGCTTAATCAGCCCCAGCATTTT; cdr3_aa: CASSKPICPPGHRLNQPQHF
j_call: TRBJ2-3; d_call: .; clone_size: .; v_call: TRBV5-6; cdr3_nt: TGTGCCAGCAGCTTGATAGTGACTTCAGATACGCAGTATTTT; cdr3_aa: CASSLIVTSDTQYF
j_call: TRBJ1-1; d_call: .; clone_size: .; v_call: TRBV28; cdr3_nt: TGTGCCAGCAGTTTAACAGGGTCGGACACTGAAGCTTTCTTT; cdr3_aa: CASSLTGSDTEAFF
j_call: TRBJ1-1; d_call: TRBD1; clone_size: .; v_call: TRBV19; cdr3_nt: TGTGCCAGTCATACTACAGGGGGCCTGACTGAAGCTTTCTTT; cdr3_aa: CASHTTGGLTEAFF
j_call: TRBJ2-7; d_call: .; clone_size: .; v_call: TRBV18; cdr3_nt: TGTGCCAGCTCACCGGCCGGAGGACCCTACGAGCAGTACTTC; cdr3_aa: CASSPAGGPYEQYF
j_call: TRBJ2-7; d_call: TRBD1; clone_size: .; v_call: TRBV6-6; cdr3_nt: TGTGCCAGCGAGCGGACAGGGGGGTCCCTCACCTACGAGCAGTACTTC; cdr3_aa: CASERTGGSLTYEQYF
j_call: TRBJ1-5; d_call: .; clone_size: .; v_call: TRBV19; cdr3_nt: TGTGCCAGTGCCCAGTATAGCAATCAGCCCCAGCATTTT; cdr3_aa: CASAQYSNQPQHF
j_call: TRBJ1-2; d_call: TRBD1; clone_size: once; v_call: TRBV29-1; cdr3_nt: TGCAGCGTTGAGGGACAGGGATCCGGCTACACCTTC; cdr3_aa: CSVEGQGSGYTF
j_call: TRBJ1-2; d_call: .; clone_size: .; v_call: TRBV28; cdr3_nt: TGTGCCAGCAGTGGTTCAAACAGTCGGCGGGCCTACACCTTC; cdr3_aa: CASSGSNSRRAYTF
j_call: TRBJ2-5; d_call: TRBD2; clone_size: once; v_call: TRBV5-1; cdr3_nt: TGCGCCAGCAGCTTGAGGCGGGGGCTAGCGGGAGCGGCGGTGAAAGAGACCCAGTACTTC; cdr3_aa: CASSLRRGLAGAAVKETQYF
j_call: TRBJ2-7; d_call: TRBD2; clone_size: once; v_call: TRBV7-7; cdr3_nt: TGTGCTAGCAGTCAGATGGCGGGAGGTTCCTACGAGCAGTACTTC; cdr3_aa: CASSQMAGGSYEQYF
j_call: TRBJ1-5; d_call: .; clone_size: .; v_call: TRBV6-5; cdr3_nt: TGTGCCAGCAGTCTCGACAGATATCAGCCCCAGCATTTT; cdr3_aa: CASSLDRYQPQHF
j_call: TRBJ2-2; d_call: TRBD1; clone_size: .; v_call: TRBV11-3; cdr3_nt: TGTGCCAGCAGCCCGCAGGGACAGGGCGGGGCCGGGGAGCTGTTTTTT; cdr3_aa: CASSPQGQGGAGELFF
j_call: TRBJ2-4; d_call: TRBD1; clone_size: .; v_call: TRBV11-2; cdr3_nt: TGTGCCAGCAGCTCCGGACAGGCGTTAGCCAAAAACATTCAGTACTTC; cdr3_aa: CASSSGQALAKNIQYF